The TCR beta chain under discussion was sequenced for a study of T cells after posttransplantation cyclophosphamide. General observations from the study: Later blood repertoires were often dominated by clones from the donor CD8+ memory compartment.

Methotrexate plus calcineurin inhibitor accompanied controls' myeloablative marrow transplants; sampling was 1 year later. Here immunoSEQ multiplex PCR was the method, and the copy in TCRdb shows in-frame clones only, minus some. Among some 16,000 clones listed, 85% were seen once. From germline, CDR1 is SGHNT and CDR2 YYREEE (reference sequence). With 5 bases clipped from V and 0 bases from J, the junction kept 5 bases outside the gene matches. This CDR3 region has 14 residues. In the case of this clone: Antigen unknown.

The sample consisted of PBMCs, taken after allogeneic stem cell transplant with calcineurin inhibitor and methotrexate. The chain is built from TRBV5-4 and TRBJ2-7, with 7 bases fitting TRBD1. The receptor was derived from a female patient aged 18-30 years who received an allogeneic stem cell transplant from an unrelated donor, was CMV-positive, and had acute and chronic GVHD. Some of these T cells may belong to the graft donor. The CDR3 DNA reads TGTGCCAGCAGTCAGGACAGGCACTCCTACGAGCAGTACTTC. It specifies CASSQDRHSYEQYF. Full variable domain (rest looked up from reference TRBV5-4 and TRBJ2-7): ETGVTQSPTHLIKTRGQQVTLRCSSQSGHNTVSWYQQALGQGPQFIFQYYREEENGRGNFPPRFSGLQFPNYSSELNVNALELDDSALYLCASSQDRHSYEQYFGPGTRLTVT.